One sample yielded the 11 T cell receptor beta chains listed below, sequenced in a study of OX40 agonist ivuxolimab in advanced cancers. Libraries were built with the immunoSEQ multiplex PCR assay. TCRdb stores this immuneACCESS table with in-frame sequences only. Part of the clones is absent; in the studies checked, under half of the shortfall reflects unresolved V genes, and no reason is known for the rest. Recorded for this sample are about 19,000 clones; about 76% of them occurred a single time. The ten largest account for over 15% of the sample. The material sequenced was CD4+ or CD8+ T cells sorted from blood, taken in a trial of the OX40 agonist ivuxolimab. These receptors originate from an adult with an advanced solid tumor such as melanoma, head and neck, liver or kidney cancer.

The V and J genes are TRBV13 and TRBJ2-1, with TRBD2 matching 12 bases. V was pared by 5 bases and J by 3 bases, with 5 bases of the junction left unmatched. Germline V gives CDR1 PRHDT, CDR2 FYEKMQ (reference sequence). The CDR3 has 16 residues. CDR3: CASSPTSGSIYNEQFF. The CDR3 bases are TGTGCCAGCAGCCCGACTAGCGGGAGTATCTACAATGAGCAGTTCTTC.

This rearrangement joins TRBV19 to TRBJ1-2, with no clear D. Germline V CDR1 and CDR2: LNHDA, SQIVND (reference sequence). Deletions cut 4 bases from V and 6 bases from J, with 12 bases between. The length of the CDR3 is 13 residues. CDR3 coding DNA: TGTGCCAGTAGTAAAATGGAGATTCATGGCTACACCTTC. Translating gives CASSKMEIHGYTF.

This rearrangement joins TRBV25-1 to TRBJ2-3, with D possibly called TRBD1 or TRBD2 (5 bases each). Germline CDR1 reads MGHDK; CDR2 reads SYGVNS. The V gene lost 4 bases and the J gene lost 2 bases, with 10 bases spanning the gap. The CDR3 consists of 14 residues. CDR3 in DNA: TGTGCCAGCAGTGGGAGAGGGGACACAGATACGCAGTATTTT. It specifies CASSGRGDTDTQYF.

This rearrangement joins TRBV25-1 to TRBJ2-1; 12 bases align to TRBD2. Losses at the gene ends were 4 bases for V and 3 bases for J; bases not matched to a gene: 4. CDR1 is MGHDK, CDR2 SYGVNS, per germline. The CDR3 has 16 amino acids. The CDR3 spells CASSGGTSGFYNEQFF. The CDR3 bases are TGTGCCAGCAGTGGCGGGACTAGCGGGTTCTACAATGAGCAGTTCTTC.

This chain joins TRBV5-4 and TRBJ2-1; weak D call: TRBD1 (6 bases). This CDR3 is 17 amino acids long. Deletions cut 0 bases from V and 1 base from J, with 14 bases between. From germline, CDR1 is SGHNT and CDR2 YYREEE (reference sequence). The CDR3 sequence: CASSLAQGAISYNEQFF. The DNA of the CDR3 is TGTGCCAGCAGCTTGGCACAGGGAGCGATTTCCTACAATGAGCAGTTCTTC.

This chain links TRBV7-9 with TRBJ2-5, with D possibly TRBD2 on 6 matching bases. The assigned J gene may be wrong: the sequence end matches TRBJ2-7 better. Germline-derived CDR1 and CDR2 are SEHNR and FQNEAQ (reference sequence). This CDR3 contains 16 residues. CDR3 sequence: CASSTQTGTAPYEQYF. DNA for the CDR3: TGTGCCAGCAGCACCCAAACGGGGACTGCTCCCTACGAGCAGTACTTC.

This chain links TRBV5-4 with TRBJ1-3; D is uncertain. The germline V gene encodes CDR1 SGHNT and CDR2 YYREEE (reference sequence). V was clipped by 3 bases and J by 4 bases, with 5 bases between them. The CDR3 length is 12 residues. The CDR3 coding sequence is TGTGCCAGCAGCTCGTACGGAAACACCATATATTTT. It yields the protein CASSSYGNTIYF.

The V and J genes are TRBV5-6 and TRBJ2-1, with a tentative D call TRBD2 (6 bases). In germline, CDR1 is SGHDT, CDR2 YYEEEE. The CDR3 runs 13 residues. V was cut by 0 bases and J by 14 bases, with 15 bases left in between. The CDR3 DNA is TGTGCCAGCAGCTTGGCCCCAAGGGGAGGTGAGTTCTTC. It translates to CASSLAPRGGEFF. The full variable domain, its missing parts supplied by reference TRBV5-6 and TRBJ2-1, is DAGVTQSPTHLIKTRGQQVTLRCSPKSGHDTVSWYQQALGQGPQFIFQYYEEEERQRGNFPDRFSGHQFPNYSSELNVNALLLGDSALYLCASSLAPRGGEFFGPGTRLTVL.

This clone is a singleton in its sample. This chain connects TRBV7-2 to TRBJ2-2, with 8 bases matching TRBD2. CDR1 is SGHTA, CDR2 FQGNSA, per germline. Unmatched junction bases numbered 15, after V lost 3 bases and J lost 3 bases. The CDR3 loop spans 19 amino acids. CDR3 DNA: TGTGCCAGCAGCTTCCCGGCCCGCGGGGGGCCGGGCGACACCGGGGAGCTGTTTTTT. It encodes CASSFPARGGPGDTGELFF. The variable domain in full, with the rest retrieved from reference TRBV7-2 and TRBJ2-2, is GAGVSQSPSNKVTEKGKDVELRCDPISGHTALYWYRQSLGQGLEFLIYFQGNSAPDKSGLPSDRFSAERTGGSVSTLTIQRTQQEDSAVYLCASSFPARGGPGDTGELFFGEGSRLTVL.

This chain uses TRBV19 with TRBJ1-1; D remains unclear. This CDR3 comprises 11 residues. Germline V lookup: CDR1 LNHDA, CDR2 SQIVND (reference sequence). V was cut by 8 bases and J by 4 bases, with 8 bases left in between. The CDR3 protein is CASWWGTEAFF. The CDR3 DNA follows: TGTGCCAGTTGGTGGGGCACTGAAGCTTTCTTT. The whole variable domain, remainder taken from reference TRBV19 and TRBJ1-1, is DGGITQSPKYLFRKEGQNVTLSCEQNLNHDAMYWYRQDPGQGLRLIYYSQIVNDFQKGDIAEGYSVSREKKESFPLTVTSAQKNPTAFYLCASWWGTEAFFGQGTRLTVV.

The rearrangement links TRBV4-3 to TRBJ2-1; weak D call: TRBD1 (5 bases). CDR1 and CDR2 from the germline V gene are LGHNA and YSLEER. CDR3 size: 16 residues. V was trimmed by 1 base and J by 7 bases, leaving 17 bases between them. CDR3 nucleotides: TGCGCCAGCAGCCAAGCGTGGGGCAGTAACGTGAATGAGCAGTTCTTC. Translation: CASSQAWGSNVNEQFF.